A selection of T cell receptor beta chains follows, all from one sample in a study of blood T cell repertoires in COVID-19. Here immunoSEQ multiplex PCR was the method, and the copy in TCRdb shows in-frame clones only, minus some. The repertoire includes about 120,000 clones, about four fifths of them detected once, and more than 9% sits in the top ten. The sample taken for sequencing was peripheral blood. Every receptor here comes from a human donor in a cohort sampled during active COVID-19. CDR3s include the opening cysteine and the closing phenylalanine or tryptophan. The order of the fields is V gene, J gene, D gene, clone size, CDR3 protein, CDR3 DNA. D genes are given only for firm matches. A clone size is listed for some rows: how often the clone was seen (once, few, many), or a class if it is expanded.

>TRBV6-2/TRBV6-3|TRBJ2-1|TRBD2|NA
CASSTGGSGRPWQFF
TGTGCCAGCAGTACCGGGGGTAGCGGGAGGCCCTGGCAGTTCTTC
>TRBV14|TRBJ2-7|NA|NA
CASSQAPVSYEQYF
TGTGCCAGCAGCCAAGCCCCTGTTTCCTACGAGCAGTACTTC
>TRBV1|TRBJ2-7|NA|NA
CTSSQGGGLDEQYF
TGCACCAGCAGCCAAGGCGGGGGTCTCGACGAGCAGTACTTC
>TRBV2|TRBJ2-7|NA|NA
CASRGDTGRASYEQYF
TGTGCCAGCAGGGGGGATACAGGGCGGGCCTCCTACGAGCAGTACTTC
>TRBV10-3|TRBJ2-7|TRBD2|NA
CAISEGTSGSEQYF
TGTGCCATCAGTGAAGGGACTAGCGGGAGCGAGCAGTACTTC
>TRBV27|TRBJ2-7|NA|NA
CASSRGGSYEQYF
TGTGCCAGCAGCCGGGGTGGCTCCTACGAGCAGTACTTC
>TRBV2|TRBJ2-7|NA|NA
CASSEVWSSRTYEQYF
TGTGCCAGCAGTGAAGTTTGGTCTAGCAGAACCTACGAGCAGTACTTC
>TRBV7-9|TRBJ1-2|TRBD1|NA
CASSLGGGQGNYGYTF
TGTGCCAGCAGCTTAGGTGGCGGACAGGGTAACTATGGCTACACCTTC
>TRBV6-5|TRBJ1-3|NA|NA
CASSYSDSPGNTIYF
TGTGCCAGCAGTTACTCGGACAGTCCTGGAAACACCATATATTTT
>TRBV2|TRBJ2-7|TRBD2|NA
CASSDGLAGSLEQYF
TGTGCCAGCAGTGACGGACTAGCGGGATCCCTCGAGCAGTACTTC
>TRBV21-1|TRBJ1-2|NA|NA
CASSKLGGVRGNYGYTF
TGTGCCAGCAGCAAATTAGGAGGTGTCAGGGGCAACTATGGCTACACCTTC
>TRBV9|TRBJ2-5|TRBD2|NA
CASSVASGGQETQYF
TGTGCCAGCAGCGTAGCTAGCGGGGGCCAAGAGACCCAGTACTTC
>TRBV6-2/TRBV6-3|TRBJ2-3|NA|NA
CASSYSAVLAYTQYF
TGTGCCAGCAGTTACTCGGCAGTCCTGGCCTATACGCAGTATTTT
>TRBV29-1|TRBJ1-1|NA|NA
CSVDSLNTEAFF
TGCAGCGTGGACAGTTTAAACACTGAAGCTTTCTTT
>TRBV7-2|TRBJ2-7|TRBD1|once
CASSLSAGQGKSGQYF
TGTGCCAGCAGCTTATCAGCGGGACAGGGTAAATCTGGGCAGTACTTC
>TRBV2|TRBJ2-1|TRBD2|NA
CASSEGLAGNEQFF
TGTGCCAGCAGTGAGGGACTAGCGGGCAATGAGCAGTTCTTC
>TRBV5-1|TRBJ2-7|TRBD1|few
CASSPYGQGQYEQYF
TGCGCCAGCAGCCCCTATGGACAGGGGCAATACGAGCAGTACTTC
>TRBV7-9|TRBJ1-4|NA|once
CASSPGLGDEKLFF
TGTGCCAGTTCTCCAGGGTTGGGTGATGAAAAACTGTTTTTT
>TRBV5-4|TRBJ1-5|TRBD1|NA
CASSVQGANQPQHF
TGTGCCAGCAGTGTACAGGGGGCGAATCAGCCCCAGCATTTT
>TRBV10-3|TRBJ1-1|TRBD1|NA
CAINTQGASTEAFF
TGTGCCATCAACACACAGGGGGCGTCCACTGAAGCTTTCTTT
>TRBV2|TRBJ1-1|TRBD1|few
CASGRTGANMNTEAFF
TGTGCCAGCGGGAGGACAGGGGCCAACATGAACACTGAAGCTTTCTTT
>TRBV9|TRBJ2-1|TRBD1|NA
CASSTGGLEQFF
TGTGCCAGCAGCACAGGGGGTCTTGAGCAGTTCTTC
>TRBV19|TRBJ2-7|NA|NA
CASSERLISSYEQYF
TGTGCCAGTAGTGAACGGTTGATAAGCTCCTACGAGCAGTACTTC
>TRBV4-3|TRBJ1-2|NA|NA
CASSQGRAGIGGYTF
TGCGCCAGCAGCCAAGGGAGGGCAGGGATAGGTGGCTACACCTTC
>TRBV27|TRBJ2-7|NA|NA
CASSLSGSYEQYF
TGTGCCAGCAGTTTATCCGGGTCCTACGAGCAGTACTTC
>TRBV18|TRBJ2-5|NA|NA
CASSRRDQETQYF
TGTGCCAGCTCCCGCCGGGACCAAGAGACCCAGTACTTC
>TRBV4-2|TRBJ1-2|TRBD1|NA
CASSLGQGRYGYTF
TGTGCCAGCAGCCTGGGACAGGGAAGGTATGGCTACACCTTC
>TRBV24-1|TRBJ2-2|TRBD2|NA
CATSDQTSGRAGELFF
TGTGCCACCAGTGATCAGACTAGCGGGAGGGCCGGGGAGCTGTTTTTT
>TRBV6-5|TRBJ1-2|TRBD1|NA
CASRPGQGNYGYTF
TGTGCCAGCAGACCCGGACAGGGAAACTATGGCTACACCTTC
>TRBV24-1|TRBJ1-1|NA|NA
CATSDFRDEAFF
TGTGCCACCAGTGATTTCCGGGATGAAGCTTTCTTT
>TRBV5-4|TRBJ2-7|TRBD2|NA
CASSPGGGGNEQYF
TGTGCCAGCAGCCCGGGGGGGGGCGGCAACGAGCAGTACTTC
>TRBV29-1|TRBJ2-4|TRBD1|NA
CSVSDRVGIQYF
TGCAGCGTATCGGACAGGGTAGGCATTCAGTACTTC
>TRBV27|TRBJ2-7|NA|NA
CASSLGRATYEQYF
TGTGCCAGCAGTTTGGGCAGGGCTACTTACGAGCAGTACTTC
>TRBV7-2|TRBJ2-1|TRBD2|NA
CASSSSGGSYNEQFF
TGTGCCAGCAGCTCTAGCGGGGGCTCCTACAATGAGCAGTTCTTC
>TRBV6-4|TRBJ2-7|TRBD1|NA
CASSDPVEAVGLRDRVAYEQYF
TGTGCCAGCAGTGACCCGGTTGAGGCTGTAGGTCTCCGGGACAGGGTTGCCTACGAGCAGTACTTC
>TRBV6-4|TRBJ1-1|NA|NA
CASSDSANTEAFF
TGTGCCAGCAGTGACTCGGCCAACACTGAAGCTTTCTTT
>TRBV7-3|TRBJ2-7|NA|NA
CASSSSGTPSYEQYF
TGTGCCAGCAGCTCCTCCGGGACACCCTCCTACGAGCAGTACTTC
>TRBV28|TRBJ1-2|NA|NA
CASSQGPPGLYGYTF
TGTGCCAGCAGCCAAGGGCCTCCAGGGTTATATGGCTACACCTTC
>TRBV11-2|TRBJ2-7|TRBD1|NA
CASTRTGLYEQYF
TGTGCCAGCACCAGGACAGGGCTTTACGAGCAGTACTTC
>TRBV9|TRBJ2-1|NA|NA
CASSVVREGEQFF
TGTGCCAGCAGCGTAGTCCGAGAGGGTGAGCAGTTCTTC
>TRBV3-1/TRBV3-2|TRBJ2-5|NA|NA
CASSQGRQGGRLETQYF
TGTGCCAGCAGCCAAGGGAGGCAGGGGGGAAGGTTGGAGACCCAGTACTTC
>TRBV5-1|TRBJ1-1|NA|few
CASSLATGIRTEAFF
TGCGCCAGCAGCTTGGCCACGGGGATTCGGACTGAAGCTTTCTTT
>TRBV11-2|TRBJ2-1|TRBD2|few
CASSPGGAGARGEQFF
TGTGCCAGCAGCCCCGGCGGAGCGGGGGCCCGGGGTGAGCAGTTCTTC
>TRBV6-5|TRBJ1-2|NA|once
CASRQGGGQYGYTF
TGTGCCAGCAGACAAGGGGGGGGACAATATGGCTACACCTTC
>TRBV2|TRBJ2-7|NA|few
CASGRAGNEQYF
TGTGCCAGCGGGAGAGCTGGGAACGAGCAGTACTTC
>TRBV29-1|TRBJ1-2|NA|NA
CSVGAGGNYGYTF
TGCAGCGTTGGGGCGGGAGGGAACTATGGCTACACCTTC
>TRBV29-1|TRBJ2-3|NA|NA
CSVDQGTQYF
TGCAGCGTTGATCAGGGTACGCAGTATTTT
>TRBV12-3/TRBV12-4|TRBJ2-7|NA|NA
CASSPRVVDEQYF
TGTGCCAGCAGTCCCAGGGTGGTCGACGAGCAGTACTTC
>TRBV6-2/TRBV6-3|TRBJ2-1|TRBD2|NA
CASSYSSLAGGQFF
TGTGCCAGCAGTTACTCGAGTCTTGCGGGGGGGCAGTTCTTC
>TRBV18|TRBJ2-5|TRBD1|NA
CASSAGQGIETQYF
TGTGCCAGCTCAGCCGGACAGGGTATAGAGACCCAGTACTTC
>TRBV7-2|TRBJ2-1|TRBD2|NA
CASSGLLGLAGGPGEQFF
TGTGCCAGCAGCGGACTCCTGGGACTAGCGGGAGGGCCTGGTGAGCAGTTCTTC
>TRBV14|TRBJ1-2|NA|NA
CASSQDVSSIPFYGYTF
TGTGCCAGCAGCCAAGACGTATCGAGTATCCCATTCTATGGCTACACCTTC
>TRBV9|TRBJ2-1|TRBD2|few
CASSETSGTFNEQFF
TGTGCCAGCAGCGAAACTAGCGGGACCTTCAATGAGCAGTTCTTC
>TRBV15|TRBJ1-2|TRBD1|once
CATSRLGQGAHGYTF
TGTGCCACCAGCAGATTGGGACAGGGGGCGCATGGCTACACCTTC
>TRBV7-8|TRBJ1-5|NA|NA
CASSRSGPGGNQPQHF
TGTGCCAGCAGCCGGAGCGGACCAGGAGGGAATCAGCCCCAGCATTTT
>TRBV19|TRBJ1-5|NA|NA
CASSISYSNQPQHF
TGTGCCAGTAGTATTTCTTATAGCAATCAGCCCCAGCATTTT
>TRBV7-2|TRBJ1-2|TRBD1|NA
CASSSSGQGRGYTF
TGTGCCAGCAGCTCATCCGGACAGGGCAGAGGCTACACCTTC
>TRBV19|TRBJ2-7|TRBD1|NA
CASSIRGTGYHEQYF
TGTGCCAGTAGTATACGAGGGACAGGGTACCACGAGCAGTACTTC
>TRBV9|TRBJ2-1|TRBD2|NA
CASSASGGSSYNEQFF
TGTGCCAGCAGCGCCTCGGGCGGGAGCTCCTATAATGAGCAGTTCTTC
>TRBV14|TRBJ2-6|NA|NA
CASSLFGGISGANVLTF
TGTGCCAGCAGCCTCTTCGGGGGAATTTCTGGGGCCAACGTCCTGACTTTC